The T cell receptor beta chain described here comes from a study of blood T cell repertoires in COVID-19. Across the study: COVID-19 samples collected from the United States, Italy and Spain covered acute and convalescent phases. Sources were T cells, B-cell-depleted T cells, or PBMCs; the material itself was cDNA or gDNA.

This CDR3 contains 16 residues. CDR1 is KGHSH, CDR2 LQKENI, per germline. V was pared by 5 bases and J by 2 bases, with 13 bases between. As originally analysed: Cell counts per sample came from amplifying reference gene primers. Clones were sequenced by immunoSEQ multiplex PCR, and TCRdb holds only the in-frame ones, with some missing. Clonal size and the V and J genes are those of that table, whereas D and trimming came from the DNA. In the table there are 53,000 or so clones, 90% of which are singletons. V gene TRBV18 combines with J gene TRBJ2-6, with a tentative D call TRBD1 (6 bases). Sequencing input: peripheral blood. This TCR came from a human donor in a cohort sampled during active COVID-19. CDR3: CASSDRPPTGANVLTF. The CDR3 DNA sequence: TGTGCCAGCTCAGACAGGCCTCCCACTGGGGCCAACGTCCTGACTTTC.